Listed here are 20 T cell receptor beta chains from one sample, sequenced in a study of shared clonotypes between healthy human individuals. Naive-designated CD8 cells lacked CD45RO, were positively enriched for CCR7, and omitted terminally differentiated effector memory CD45RA+ cells. The protocol was immunoSEQ multiplex PCR, while the TCRdb copy is restricted to in-frame clones and leaves out a portion. The data hold roughly 1,800,000 clones, with 85% to 95% observed a single time. The specimen was naive CD8+ T cells sorted from blood. Source of these receptors: a young man in good health.

The J gene is TRBJ1-5, the V gene TRBV5-6; D may be TRBD1 (6 bases). CDR1 is SGHDT and CDR2 is YYEEEE in the germline V gene. The CDR3 has 14 amino acids. V lost 0 bases and J 7 bases, leaving 11 bases between the germline ends. The DNA for the CDR3 is TGTGCCAGCAGCTTGGAAGGGGGGGACCAGCCCCAGCATTTT. Translated, it gives CASSLEGGDQPQHF.

V is TRBV25-1 and J is TRBJ1-6, with 8 bases identical to TRBD1. The V gene's germline CDR1 is MGHDK and CDR2 SYGVNS. The junction had 0 bases not matched to a gene; V was cut back by 2 bases and J by 6 bases. The CDR3 length is 14 residues. Here the CDR3 reads CASSEQGANSPLHF. CDR3 nucleotides: TGTGCCAGCAGTGAACAGGGGGCTAATTCACCCCTCCACTTT.

Regarding this clone: Additional DNA sequences in this sample encode the identical CDR3. The chain has TRBV27 and TRBJ1-5; D perhaps matches TRBD1 (6 bases). The CDR3 sequence is 14 residues long. Looked up from germline, CDR1 is MNHEY and CDR2 is SMNVEV (reference sequence). V lost 5 bases, J lost 3 bases, and 11 bases lay in between. The CDR3 coding sequence is TGTGCCAGCAGTCTCCGGGACAACAATCAGCCCCAGCATTTT. Its protein is CASSLRDNNQPQHF.

This clone came up once. A much more abundant neighbour one base away suggests this may be a read error. Within the sample, other DNA sequences also encode this same CDR3. The chain carries TRBV11-2 and TRBJ2-7; D unresolved. The CDR3 extends over 12 amino acids. Trimming removed 1 base from V and 2 bases from J, with 3 bases in between. CDR1 and CDR2 from the germline V gene are SGHAT and FQNNGV. In DNA, the CDR3 is TGTGCCAGCAGCTTAGCAACCTACGAGCAGTACTTC. This gives the protein CASSLATYEQYF.

This clone was observed once. The J gene is TRBJ1-2, the V gene TRBV11-2; no reliable D call. Between the trimmed V and J ends, which lost 3 bases and 4 bases, there was a span of 6 bases. The CDR3 has 12 residues. Germline V gives CDR1 SGHAT, CDR2 FQNNGV. For the CDR3, the DNA is TGTGCCAGCAGCTTTCCGGGCTATGGCTACACCTTC. This codes for CASSFPGYGYTF.

The chain couples TRBV13 to TRBJ2-1; D gene unclear. This CDR3 is built from 15 residues. Per the germline V gene, CDR1 is PRHDT and CDR2 is FYEKMQ (reference sequence). The V end was cut by 2 bases, the J end by 9 bases, with 17 bases between. The CDR3, as DNA: TGTGCCAGCAGCTTAAAAGGCGGCCCCCGAATTGAGCAGTTCTTC. Its translation is CASSLKGGPRIEQFF.

This clone occurred a few times. The chain is built from TRBV9 and TRBJ2-1; the match to TRBD2 covers 12 bases. Trimming removed 3 bases from V and 3 bases from J; junction bases left unmatched: 1. The germline CDR1 and CDR2 sequences are SGDLS and YYNGEE. The CDR3 has 15 residues. CDR3 nucleotide sequence: TGTGCCAGCAGCGAGGGACTAGCGGGCTACAATGAGCAGTTCTTC. It specifies CASSEGLAGYNEQFF.

This chain joins TRBV5-1 and TRBJ2-7; D is possibly TRBD2 (6 bases). Looked up from germline, CDR1 is SGHRS and CDR2 is YFSETQ. V was clipped by 4 bases and J by 3 bases, with 17 bases between them. The length of the CDR3 is 15 residues. In DNA form, the CDR3 reads TGCGCCAGCAGCGTCGCCGGGGGACTCTTCTACGAGCAGTACTTC. The encoded protein is CASSVAGGLFYEQYF.

DNA of the CDR3: TGTGCCAGCAGCGATACCGGGACAGGGTATGGCTACACCTTC. Its protein is CASSDTGTGYGYTF. The gene calls are TRBV7-2 and TRBJ1-2; 9 bases align to TRBD1. The CDR3 totals 14 residues. The ends lost 5 bases at V and 5 bases at J; junction bases unmatched: 6. Looked up from germline, CDR1 is SGHTA and CDR2 is FQGNSA.

This clone has a single count. The chain employs TRBV7-6 and TRBJ1-4; maybe TRBD1 (5 bases). V was trimmed by 5 bases and J by 5 bases, leaving 9 bases between them. Germline CDR1 SGHVS, CDR2 FNYEAQ. The CDR3 extends over 13 amino acids. This CDR3 is CASSRRGNEKLFF. CDR3 DNA: TGTGCCAGCAGCCGGAGGGGAAATGAAAAACTGTTTTTT.

The V call is TRBV19, the J call TRBJ2-7; 10 positions match TRBD2. The V gene end was trimmed by 5 bases and the J gene end by 3 bases; junction bases not matched to a gene: 1. The CDR3 spans 13 residues. The germline V gene encodes CDR1 LNHDA and CDR2 SQIVND (reference sequence). The CDR3 bases are TGTGCCAGTAGTGCTAGCGGGGGCTACGAGCAGTACTTC. Translation: CASSASGGYEQYF. The full variable domain, its missing parts supplied by reference TRBV19 and TRBJ2-7, is DGGITQSPKYLFRKEGQNVTLSCEQNLNHDAMYWYRQDPGQGLRLIYYSQIVNDFQKGDIAEGYSVSREKKESFPLTVTSAQKNPTAFYLCASSASGGYEQYFGPGTRLTVT.

As concerns this clone: This specimen includes other DNA sequences encoding the same CDR3. The chain carries TRBV11-2 and TRBJ2-7; D call uncertain. This CDR3 spans 13 amino acids. With 1 base removed from V and 4 bases from J, the gap between germline ends came to 8 bases. Germline CDR1 reads SGHAT; CDR2 reads FQNNGV. Written as DNA, the CDR3 is TGTGCCAGCAGCTTAGGACCTGGGTACGAGCAGTACTTC. It specifies CASSLGPGYEQYF.

CDR3 in amino acids: CASSQAGAAEAFF. The CDR3 region has the DNA TGTGCCAGCAGCCAAGCGGGGGCGGCTGAAGCTTTCTTT. This chain links TRBV14 with TRBJ1-1, with D possibly TRBD1 on 6 matching bases. There are 13 residues in the CDR3. The V and J ends lost 1 base and 6 bases respectively, with 9 bases between them. The V gene's germline CDR1 is SGHDN and CDR2 FVKESK.

The chain carries TRBV28 and TRBJ1-1, with 10 bases fitting TRBD1. J lost 3 bases, V lost 9 bases, and 7 bases had no gene match. Germline V gene sequence: CDR1 MDHEN, CDR2 SYDVKM. There are 14 residues in the CDR3. CDR3 coding DNA: TGTGCCAGTTCCCGGACAGGGGGTTACACTGAAGCTTTCTTT. Translated, it gives CASSRTGGYTEAFF.

V and J are TRBV27 and TRBJ2-7; 7 bases fit TRBD1. CDR1 is MNHEY and CDR2 is SMNVEV in the germline V gene (reference sequence). J was trimmed by 0 bases and V by 6 bases; bases with no gene match: 8. This CDR3 has 15 amino acids. In nucleotides, the CDR3 is TGTGCCAGCAGCCAAGGGGGCTCTAGCTCCTACGAGCAGTACTTC. Residues: CASSQGGSSSYEQYF.

Notes on this clone: This sample includes further DNA sequences coding for the same CDR3. The chain uses TRBV27 and TRBJ2-7, with D uncertain. This CDR3 is built from 14 residues. Per germline, CDR1 MNHEY and CDR2 SMNVEV (reference sequence). Trimming took off 3 bases at V and 3 bases at J, with 12 bases between the two ends. CDR3 in amino acids: CASSLGGRSYEQYF. The CDR3 nucleotides are TGTGCCAGCAGTTTGGGCGGACGCAGCTACGAGCAGTACTTC.

This chain links TRBV7-9 with TRBJ2-1, with D possibly matching TRBD1 (6 bases). Germline V gene sequence: CDR1 SEHNR, CDR2 FQNEAQ (reference sequence). The CDR3 is made up of 13 amino acids. The V and J ends lost 5 bases and 12 bases respectively, with 17 bases between them. The CDR3 protein is CASSPTTSTGQFF. Here the CDR3 DNA reads TGTGCCAGCAGCCCGACGACCTCGACAGGGCAGTTCTTC.

V usage is TRBV27 and J usage is TRBJ2-7; D not resolved. Trimming removed 5 bases from V and 5 bases from J, with 25 bases in between. This CDR3 is 17 amino acids long. In germline, CDR1 is MNHEY, CDR2 SMNVEV (reference sequence). The CDR3 loop reads CASSPVMPVGPSDEQYF. CDR3 DNA sequence: TGTGCCAGCAGTCCCGTAATGCCCGTTGGGCCGTCAGACGAGCAGTACTTC.

The chain uses TRBV4-1 and TRBJ1-5, with 8 positions matching TRBD1. This CDR3 is 16 amino acids long. V lost 1 base, J lost 7 bases, and 9 bases stayed unmatched. Germline V gene lookup returns CDR1 MGHRA and CDR2 YSYEKL. CDR3 amino acids: CASSQGSQGARQPQHF. The CDR3 nucleotides read TGCGCCAGCAGCCAAGGCTCCCAGGGGGCTCGGCAGCCCCAGCATTTT.

This chain joins TRBV28 and TRBJ1-1; possible D gene TRBD1, 6 bases. The germline V and J ends were trimmed by 4 bases and 0 bases, with 18 bases remaining between them. In germline, CDR1 is MDHEN, CDR2 SYDVKM. This CDR3 contains 17 residues. CDR3 in DNA: TGTGCCAGCAGTTACGGCGGGGGGCCCAGCCTGAACACTGAAGCTTTCTTT. It encodes CASSYGGGPSLNTEAFF.